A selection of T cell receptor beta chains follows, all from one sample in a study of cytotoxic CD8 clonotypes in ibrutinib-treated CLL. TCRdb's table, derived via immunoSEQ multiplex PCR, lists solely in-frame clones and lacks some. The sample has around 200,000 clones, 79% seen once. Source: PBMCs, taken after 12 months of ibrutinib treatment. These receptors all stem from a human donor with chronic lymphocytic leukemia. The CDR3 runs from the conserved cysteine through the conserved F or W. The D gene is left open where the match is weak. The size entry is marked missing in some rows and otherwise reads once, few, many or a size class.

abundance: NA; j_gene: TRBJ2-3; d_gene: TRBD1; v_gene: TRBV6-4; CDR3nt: TGTGCCAGCAGTGACTCGGTAGGGGGCGGCGCAGATACGCAGTATTTT; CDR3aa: CASSDSVGGGADTQYF
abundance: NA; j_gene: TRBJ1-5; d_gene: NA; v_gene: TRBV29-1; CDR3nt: TGCAGCGTTGGGGCAAGCAATCAGCCCCAGCATTTT; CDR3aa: CSVGASNQPQHF
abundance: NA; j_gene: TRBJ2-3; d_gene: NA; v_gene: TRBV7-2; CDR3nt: TGTGCCAGCAGCACCGGGACGATCCGCAGCGATACGCAGTATTTT; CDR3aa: CASSTGTIRSDTQYF
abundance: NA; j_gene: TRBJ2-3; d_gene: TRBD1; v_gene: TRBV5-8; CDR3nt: TGTGCCAGCAGCACGGGACAGGGTGAGGCAGATACGCAGTATTTT; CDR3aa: CASSTGQGEADTQYF
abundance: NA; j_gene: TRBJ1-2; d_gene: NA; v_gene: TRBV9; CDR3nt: TGTGCCAGCAGCGTGGGGGGTACGGGCTATGGCTACACCTTC; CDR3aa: CASSVGGTGYGYTF
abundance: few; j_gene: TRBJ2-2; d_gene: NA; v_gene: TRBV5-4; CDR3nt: TGTGCCAGCAGCCCATACAGGGATAGAGCCGGGGAGCTGTTTTTT; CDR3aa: CASSPYRDRAGELFF
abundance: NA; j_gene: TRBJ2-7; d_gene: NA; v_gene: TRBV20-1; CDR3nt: TGCAGTGCTTACAGGGACTACGAGCAGTACTTC; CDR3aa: CSAYRDYEQYF
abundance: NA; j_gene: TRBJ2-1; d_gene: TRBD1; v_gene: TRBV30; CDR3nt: TGTGCCTGGAGTGCAGGGGGTGAGCAGTTCTTC; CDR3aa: CAWSAGGEQFF
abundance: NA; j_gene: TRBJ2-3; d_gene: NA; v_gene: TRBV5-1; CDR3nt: TGCGCCAGCAGTATGTGGGGACGGAGCCAGGCTAGCACAGATACGCAGTATTTT; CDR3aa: CASSMWGRSQASTDTQYF
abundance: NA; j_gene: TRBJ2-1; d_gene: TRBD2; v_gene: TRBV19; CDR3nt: TGTGCCAGTAGTCAACTAGCGGGAGGCAGTGAGCAGTTCTTC; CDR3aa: CASSQLAGGSEQFF
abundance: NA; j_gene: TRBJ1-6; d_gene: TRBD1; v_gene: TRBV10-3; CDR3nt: TGTGCCATCAGTGGGGCGACAGGGGGCGACTCACCCCTCCACTTT; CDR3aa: CAISGATGGDSPLHF
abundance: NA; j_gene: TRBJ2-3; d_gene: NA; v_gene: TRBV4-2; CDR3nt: TGTGCCAGCAGCCAAGACTACACAGATACGCAGTATTTT; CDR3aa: CASSQDYTDTQYF
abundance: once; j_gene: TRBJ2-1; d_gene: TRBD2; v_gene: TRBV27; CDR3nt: TGTGCCAGCAGTTTATCTAGCGGGATTGAGCAGTTCTTC; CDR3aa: CASSLSSGIEQFF
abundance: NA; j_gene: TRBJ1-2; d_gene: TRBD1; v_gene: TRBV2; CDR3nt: TGTGCCAGCATGAACAGGGGGCGCAGCTATGGCTACACCTTC; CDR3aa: CASMNRGRSYGYTF
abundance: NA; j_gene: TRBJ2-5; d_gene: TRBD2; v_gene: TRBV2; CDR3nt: TGTGCCAGCAGTGAAGCTCGGGCTAGCGGATGTTGGGACTTC; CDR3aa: CASSEARASGCWDF
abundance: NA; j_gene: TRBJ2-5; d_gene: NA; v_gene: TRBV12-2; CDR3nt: TGTGCAAGTCGCTCGAGAGAGACCCAGTACTTC; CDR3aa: CASRSRETQYF
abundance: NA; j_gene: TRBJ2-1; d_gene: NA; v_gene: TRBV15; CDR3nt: TGTGCCACCAGCAGAGATACAGGGCTAGTTGATGAGCAGTTCTTC; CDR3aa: CATSRDTGLVDEQFF
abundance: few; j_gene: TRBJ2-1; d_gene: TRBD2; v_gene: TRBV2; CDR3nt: TGTGCCAGCAGTGAAGACAGCTGGACTAGCGGCCACAATGAGCAGTTCTTC; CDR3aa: CASSEDSWTSGHNEQFF
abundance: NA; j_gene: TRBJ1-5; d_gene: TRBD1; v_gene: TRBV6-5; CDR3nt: TGTGCCAGCAGTTACAATGGACAGGGCAATCAGCCCCAGCATTTT; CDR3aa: CASSYNGQGNQPQHF
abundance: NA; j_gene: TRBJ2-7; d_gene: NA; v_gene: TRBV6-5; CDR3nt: TGTGCCAGCAAAAACCCCGAGGATTACGAGCAGTACTTC; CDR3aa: CASKNPEDYEQYF
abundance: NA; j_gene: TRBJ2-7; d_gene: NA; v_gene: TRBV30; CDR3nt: TGTGCCTGGAGTAAAGGTTGGGGGCGGGAGCAGTACTTC; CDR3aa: CAWSKGWGREQYF
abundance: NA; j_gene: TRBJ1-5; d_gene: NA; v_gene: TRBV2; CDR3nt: TGTGCCAGCAGTTTCGGACAAATAGGCAATCAGCCCCAGCATTTT; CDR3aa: CASSFGQIGNQPQHF
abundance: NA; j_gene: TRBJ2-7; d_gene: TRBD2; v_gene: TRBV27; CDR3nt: TGTGCCAGCAGTTTCGGGACTAGCAGCTACGAGCAGTACTTC; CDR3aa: CASSFGTSSYEQYF
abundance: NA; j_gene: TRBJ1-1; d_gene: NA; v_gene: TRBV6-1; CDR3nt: TGTGCCAGCAGTGAAAGGGGGGAAGCGAACACTGAAGCTTTCTTT; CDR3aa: CASSERGEANTEAFF
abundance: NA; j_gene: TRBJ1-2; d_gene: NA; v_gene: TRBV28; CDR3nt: TGTGCCAGCAGTTTCCTCCGCGGGGAGGGCTACACCTTC; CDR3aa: CASSFLRGEGYTF
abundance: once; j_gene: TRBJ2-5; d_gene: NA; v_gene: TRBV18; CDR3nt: TGTGCCAGCTCACCAGGGGGGGAGACCCAGTACTTC; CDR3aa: CASSPGGETQYF
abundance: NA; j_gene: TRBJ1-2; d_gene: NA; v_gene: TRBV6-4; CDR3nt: TGTGCCAGCAGTGACGGAGGTGGCTACACCTTC; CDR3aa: CASSDGGGYTF
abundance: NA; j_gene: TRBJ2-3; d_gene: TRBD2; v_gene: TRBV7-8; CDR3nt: TGTGCCAGCAGCGCCTCTAGCGGAACGGTTACAGATACGCAGTATTTT; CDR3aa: CASSASSGTVTDTQYF
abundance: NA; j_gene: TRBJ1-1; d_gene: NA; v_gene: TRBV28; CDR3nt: TGTGCCAGCATGGTACTCACTGAAGCTTTCTTT; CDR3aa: CASMVLTEAFF
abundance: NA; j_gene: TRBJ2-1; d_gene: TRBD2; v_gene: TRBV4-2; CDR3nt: TGTGCCAGCAAACCATGGGTCCTAGCGGGGGGCCGCAATGAGCAGTTCTTC; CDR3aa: CASKPWVLAGGRNEQFF
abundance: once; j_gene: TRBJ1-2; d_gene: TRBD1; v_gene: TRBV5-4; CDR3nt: TGTGCCAGCAGCTTGGGAGGGGGCGCTAATGGCTACACCTTC; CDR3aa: CASSLGGGANGYTF
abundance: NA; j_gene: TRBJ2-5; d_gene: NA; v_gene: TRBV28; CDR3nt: TGTGCCAGCAGTTTCGTCCGAGGGACCCAGTACTTC; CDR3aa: CASSFVRGTQYF